This T cell receptor beta chain is from a study of prognosis after radiotherapy for stage I lung cancer. On the study more broadly: All of the enrolled patients had stage I non-small cell lung cancer, and they joined between April 2018 and January 2019. Points from the study as a whole: Patients' TRBV and TRBJ gene usage reportedly differed by presence or absence of metastases.

Concerning this clonotype: The antigen is not known. Being one base from a much bigger clone, this may be a read error.

From genomic DNA, TCR beta CDR3 was amplified by two-round multiplex PCR. Gene-specific primers for each TRBV and TRBJ gene drove first-round PCR. TCRdb reanalysed the multiplex PCR reads using MiXCR and keeps one entry per CDR3 protein. Among about 27,000 distinct CDR3 sequences, 25% to 35% were seen once, and the ten largest hold roughly a third. The germline V gene encodes CDR1 SGHDN and CDR2 FVKESK. This CDR3 contains 12 residues. V was cut by 6 bases and J by 6 bases, with 10 bases left in between. J is TRBJ2-3 and V is TRBV14; D ambiguous. This specimen consisted of PBMCs, obtained before or after stereotactic body radiation therapy (not recorded which). This clonotype was sampled from a donor of 50 years or more with non-small cell lung cancer. CDR3 nucleotide sequence: TGTGCCAGCAGACCCCGCAAGGATACGCAGTATTTT. This sequence encodes CASRPRKDTQYF.